The 14 T cell receptor beta chains below all came from one sample that was sequenced in a study of molecular identifiers for immune sequencing clone quantification. MiXCR, run by TCRdb on the PCR reads, gives a single entry per CDR3 protein. Here the sample spans about 640,000 distinct CDR3 sequences, 20% being singletons. The sample consisted of naive CD8+ T cells from blood, with Jurkat cell RNA spiked in. Subset described: FACS-sorted CD8+CD4-CCR7+CD45RA+ naive T cells. The receptors were gathered from a human donor in good health. Some libraries in this study had Jurkat cell RNA spiked in.

This clonotype has just a few counts. V and J are TRBV7-9 and TRBJ2-1; 10 bases align to TRBD2. Germline V gene sequence: CDR1 SEHNR, CDR2 FQNEAQ (reference sequence). V was pared by 1 base and J by 3 bases, with 6 bases of the junction left unmatched. This CDR3 is built from 17 residues. CDR3 DNA sequence: TGTGCCAGCAGCTTAGGGGCTAGCGGGAGCTACTACAATGAGCAGTTCTTC. The encoded protein is CASSLGASGSYYNEQFF.

A single count supports this clonotype. A much bigger clone sits one base away, suggesting this may be a read error. The genes are TRBV21-1 and TRBJ2-2; the table's D call, TRBD1, was not checked against the DNA. TRBV21-1 is a documented pseudogene. The length of the CDR3 is 19 residues. CDR3 in amino acids: CASSKKEQGSMGYAGELFF. The DNA for the CDR3 is TGTGCCAGCAGCAAAAAAGAACAGGGGTCCATGGGTTACGCCGGGGAGCTGTTTTTT.

At least ten counts were recorded for this clonotype. The V gene is TRBV5-5, the J gene TRBJ1-1, with 9 bases fitting TRBD1. The CDR3 totals 15 residues. Germline V CDR1 and CDR2: SGHKS, YYEKEE (reference sequence). Trimming cost V 4 bases and J 3 bases; bases outside gene matches: 7. CDR3 sequence (DNA): TGTGCCAGCAGCCCCGGACAGGGGTTGGACACTGAAGCTTTCTTT. Translated: CASSPGQGLDTEAFF. The full variable domain, rest sourced from reference TRBV5-5 and TRBJ1-1, is DAGVTQSPTHLIKTRGQQVTLRCSPISGHKSVSWYQQVLGQGPQFIFQYYEKEERGRGNFPDRFSARQFPNYSSELNVNALLLGDSALYLCASSPGQGLDTEAFFGQGTRLTVV.

At least ten counts were recorded for this clonotype. The J gene is TRBJ2-3, the V gene TRBV11-2; D possibly matches TRBD1 or TRBD2 (6 bases each). Germline-derived CDR1 and CDR2 are SGHAT and FQNNGV. The CDR3 spans 17 residues. V was shortened by 6 bases and J by 9 bases, with 28 bases between the two germline ends. CDR3 region: CASRGSWGDTEIGTQYF. The CDR3 DNA reads as TGTGCCAGCAGAGGCAGTTGGGGGGACACAGAGATCGGGACGCAGTATTTT.

This clonotype was seen ten or more times. The genes are TRBV7-9 and TRBJ1-1; weak D call: TRBD1 (5 bases). The CDR3 is 16 residues long. The V gene's germline CDR1 is SEHNR and CDR2 FQNEAQ (reference sequence). V was trimmed by 5 bases and J by 2 bases, leaving 18 bases between them. This chain's CDR3 is CASSQTEVRFNTEAFF. CDR3 in DNA: TGTGCCAGCAGCCAGACAGAAGTGCGCTTCAACACTGAAGCTTTCTTT.

This clonotype showed up many times. The rearrangement uses TRBV12-3 or TRBV12-4 and TRBJ2-6, with 10 bases lining up with TRBD2. This CDR3 has 21 amino acids. The J segment lost 4 bases and the V segment lost 3 bases, leaving 18 bases of the junction unmatched. The CDR3 DNA reads as TGTGCCAGCAGTTTTTGGCTAGCGGGGGACCGGGTACGGTCCGGGGCCAACGTCCTGACTTTC. Encoded protein: CASSFWLAGDRVRSGANVLTF.

V gene TRBV12-3 or TRBV12-4 combines with J gene TRBJ2-3; the match to TRBD1 covers 9 bases. J lost 4 bases, V lost 5 bases, and 7 bases had no gene match. The CDR3 consists of 15 residues. The CDR3 bases are TGTGCCAGCAGTATAACAGGGGGCATGTCAGATACGCAGTATTTT. Translated, it gives CASSITGGMSDTQYF.

The chain uses TRBV4-1 and TRBJ2-7; D is perhaps TRBD1 or TRBD2 (6 bases each). Trimming shortened V by 0 bases and J by 5 bases, and 14 bases separated the two germline ends. The CDR3 extends over 15 amino acids. The germline gives CDR1 MGHRA, CDR2 YSYEKL. The CDR3 DNA is TGCGCCAGCAGCCAAGATGGGGGGCCAGGGGACGAGCAGTACTTC. This sequence encodes CASSQDGGPGDEQYF.

About this clonotype itself: One junction end disagrees with the germline gene, perhaps due to a read error. The J gene is TRBJ2-1, the V gene TRBV4-1; TRBD2 might be the D (5 bases). This CDR3 is built from 15 residues. Germline loops: CDR1 MGHRA, CDR2 YSYEKL. CDR3 sequence reads: CASSPGVPSYNGQFF. CDR3 coding DNA: TGCGCCAGCAGCCCCGGGGTTCCCTCCTACAATGGGCAGTTCTTC.

This chain links TRBV15 with TRBJ2-3; D unresolved. The CDR3 covers 12 residues. Trimming took 8 bases from V and 3 from J, leaving 9 bases between them. Germline loops: CDR1 LNHNV, CDR2 YYDKDF (reference sequence). CDR3 in DNA: TGTGCCACCTTAGGCGCAACAGATACGCAGTATTTT. It encodes CATLGATDTQYF.

This clonotype was counted ten times or more. The chain joins TRBV7-9 to TRBJ1-1; D possibly corresponds to TRBD1 (6 bases). Trimming pared 5 bases from V and 6 bases from J, leaving 16 bases between. This CDR3 is built from 14 residues. Germline V gene sequence: CDR1 SEHNR, CDR2 FQNEAQ (reference sequence). The CDR3 DNA reads as TGTGCCAGCAGCCTAAGTCACAGGGACCCTGAAGCTTTCTTT. It encodes CASSLSHRDPEAFF. The variable domain in full, completed from reference TRBV7-9 and TRBJ1-1, reads DTGVSQNPRHKITKRGQNVTFRCDPISEHNRLYWYRQTLGQGPEFLTYFQNEAQLEKSRLLSDRFSAERPKGSFSTLEIQRTEQGDSAMYLCASSLSHRDPEAFFGQGTRLTVV.

This clonotype was seen many times. A much larger clone lies one base from this, so it may be a read error. The V gene is TRBV6-2 or TRBV6-3, the J gene TRBJ2-7, with D unresolved. Germline CDR1 is MNHEY and CDR2 is SVGEGT. This CDR3 spans 11 amino acids. The CDR3 sequence: CASSYSHEQYF. For the CDR3, the DNA is TGTGCCAGCAGTTACTCCCACGAGCAGTACTTC.

This clonotype was found many times. The genes are TRBV14 and TRBJ2-3, with D perhaps assigned TRBD1 or TRBD2 (5 bases each). Trimming pared 4 bases from V and 2 bases from J, leaving 13 bases between. CDR3 length: 15 amino acids. Germline V gene data show CDR1 as SGHDN and CDR2 as FVKESK. The CDR3 protein is CASSRGDLYTDTQYF. The CDR3 DNA reads TGTGCCAGCAGCCGAGGGGATCTCTACACAGATACGCAGTATTTT.

The sample holds many counts of this clonotype. V usage is TRBV27 and J usage is TRBJ2-7; a possible D gene is TRBD2 (7 bases). CDR1 and CDR2 from the germline V gene are MNHEY and SMNVEV (reference sequence). V lost 8 bases and J lost 4, with 18 bases in between. This CDR3 is built from 14 residues. The CDR3, as DNA: TGTGCCAGCCGAGTGAGGGGGAGGGTATACGAGCAGTACTTC. This translates into CASRVRGRVYEQYF.